The rows below give T cell receptor beta chains drawn from one sample of a study of radiation and T cells in renal cell carcinoma. Using immunoSEQ multiplex PCR, the repertoire was profiled, and TCRdb retains in-frame clones only, with some absent. The sample lists more than 100,000 clones, 88% occurring once. Material: blood, obtained from a patient whose treatment included radiotherapy and nephrectomy. The receptors come from a woman in her 70s with renal cell carcinoma. The CDR3 runs from the conserved cysteine through the conserved F or W. The order of the fields is J gene, V gene, clone size, D gene, CDR3 protein, CDR3 DNA. A D gene is named only where the DNA matches it firmly. Expanded clones get a size class; other rows say once, few or many, or leave the size out.

j_gene: TRBJ1-6
v_gene: TRBV2
abundance: .
d_gene: .
CDR3aa: CASSRAGGSPLHF
CDR3nt: TGTGCCAGCAGTCGTGCGGGGGGATCACCCCTCCACTTT

j_gene: TRBJ2-5
v_gene: TRBV14
abundance: .
d_gene: .
CDR3aa: CASSRYQETQYF
CDR3nt: TGTGCCAGCAGCCGGTACCAAGAGACCCAGTACTTC

j_gene: TRBJ1-5
v_gene: TRBV7-2
abundance: few
d_gene: .
CDR3aa: CASSLVPGKTNQPQHF
CDR3nt: TGTGCCAGCAGCTTAGTACCAGGGAAAACCAATCAGCCCCAGCATTTT

j_gene: TRBJ1-4
v_gene: TRBV5-1
abundance: .
d_gene: TRBD1
CDR3aa: CASSPTGGAANEKLFF
CDR3nt: TGCGCCAGCAGTCCTACAGGGGGCGCGGCTAATGAAAAACTGTTTTTT

j_gene: TRBJ2-1
v_gene: TRBV7-3
abundance: .
d_gene: .
CDR3aa: CASSSSPGRADEQFF
CDR3nt: TGTGCCAGCAGCTCTTCACCGGGGAGAGCCGATGAGCAGTTCTTC

j_gene: TRBJ1-2
v_gene: TRBV28
abundance: .
d_gene: .
CDR3aa: CASSWVGGYTF
CDR3nt: TGTGCCAGCAGTTGGGTGGGCGGCTACACCTTC

j_gene: TRBJ2-3
v_gene: TRBV4-1
abundance: .
d_gene: TRBD2
CDR3aa: CASSQETSGGRLDTQYF
CDR3nt: TGCGCCAGCAGCCAAGAGACTAGCGGGGGGCGCTTAGATACGCAGTATTTT

j_gene: TRBJ1-3
v_gene: TRBV10-3
abundance: .
d_gene: .
CDR3aa: CAISEVPLGRGAGNTIYF
CDR3nt: TGTGCCATCAGTGAGGTTCCCCTCGGGAGGGGAGCGGGAAACACCATATATTTT

j_gene: TRBJ1-2
v_gene: TRBV29-1
abundance: .
d_gene: .
CDR3aa: CSATGPFYGYTF
CDR3nt: TGCAGCGCTACAGGCCCCTTCTATGGCTACACCTTC

j_gene: TRBJ2-7
v_gene: TRBV28
abundance: .
d_gene: TRBD1
CDR3aa: CASIPGAGTGAYEQYF
CDR3nt: TGTGCCAGCATTCCAGGGGCCGGGACAGGGGCCTACGAGCAGTACTTC

j_gene: TRBJ1-1
v_gene: TRBV6-5
abundance: .
d_gene: .
CDR3aa: CASSFGSGLNTEAFF
CDR3nt: TGTGCCAGCAGCTTCGGATCGGGACTGAACACTGAAGCTTTCTTT

j_gene: TRBJ1-1
v_gene: TRBV5-4
abundance: .
d_gene: .
CDR3aa: CASSFPVGQNTEAFF
CDR3nt: TGTGCCAGCAGCTTCCCCGTAGGTCAGAACACTGAAGCTTTCTTT

j_gene: TRBJ1-1
v_gene: TRBV29-1
abundance: .
d_gene: .
CDR3aa: CSVEALIRNTEAFF
CDR3nt: TGCAGCGTTGAAGCCCTGATCCGGAACACTGAAGCTTTCTTT

j_gene: TRBJ2-1
v_gene: TRBV4-3
abundance: .
d_gene: .
CDR3aa: CASSHFRLVGNEQFF
CDR3nt: TGCGCCAGCAGCCACTTCCGACTAGTCGGGAATGAGCAGTTCTTC

j_gene: TRBJ2-7
v_gene: TRBV5-1
abundance: .
d_gene: TRBD2
CDR3aa: CASSFGLADYEQYF
CDR3nt: TGCGCCAGCAGCTTTGGACTAGCGGACTACGAGCAGTACTTC

j_gene: TRBJ1-2
v_gene: TRBV29-1
abundance: .
d_gene: TRBD1
CDR3aa: CSVDTGQGFYGYTF
CDR3nt: TGCAGCGTTGATACGGGACAGGGCTTTTATGGCTACACCTTC

j_gene: TRBJ2-1
v_gene: TRBV5-4
abundance: .
d_gene: .
CDR3aa: CASSGGGEQFF
CDR3nt: TGTGCCAGCAGCGGGGGTGGCGAGCAGTTCTTC

j_gene: TRBJ2-7
v_gene: TRBV6-1
abundance: .
d_gene: TRBD1
CDR3aa: CASTPGGRYEQYF
CDR3nt: TGTGCCAGCACCCCAGGGGGCCGCTACGAGCAGTACTTC

j_gene: TRBJ1-1
v_gene: TRBV9
abundance: .
d_gene: TRBD1
CDR3aa: CASSVGTGLSNTEAFF
CDR3nt: TGTGCCAGCAGCGTGGGGACAGGGCTTTCGAACACTGAAGCTTTCTTT

j_gene: TRBJ1-4
v_gene: TRBV7-9
abundance: .
d_gene: .
CDR3aa: CASSRSQGFNEKLFF
CDR3nt: TGTGCCAGCAGCCGGTCCCAGGGGTTTAATGAAAAACTGTTTTTT

j_gene: TRBJ2-7
v_gene: TRBV15
abundance: .
d_gene: .
CDR3aa: CATSIGQAYEQYF
CDR3nt: TGTGCCACCAGCATCGGGCAGGCCTACGAGCAGTACTTC

j_gene: TRBJ1-6
v_gene: TRBV6-5
abundance: .
d_gene: .
CDR3aa: CASSYGSSYNSPLHF
CDR3nt: TGTGCCAGCAGTTACGGGAGCTCCTATAATTCACCCCTCCACTTT

j_gene: TRBJ1-2
v_gene: TRBV2
abundance: .
d_gene: .
CDR3aa: CATDQGNDYGYTF
CDR3nt: TGTGCCACCGACCAGGGAAACGACTATGGCTACACCTTC

j_gene: TRBJ1-1
v_gene: TRBV2
abundance: .
d_gene: .
CDR3aa: CASSEALFGAEAFF
CDR3nt: TGTGCCAGCAGTGAAGCATTGTTCGGGGCTGAAGCTTTCTTT

j_gene: TRBJ2-7
v_gene: TRBV19
abundance: .
d_gene: TRBD2
CDR3aa: CASSIERGASYEQYF
CDR3nt: TGTGCCAGTAGTATCGAGCGGGGGGCCTCCTACGAGCAGTACTTC

j_gene: TRBJ2-1
v_gene: TRBV4-1
abundance: few
d_gene: TRBD2
CDR3aa: CASSPRLAGGQGSNEQFF
CDR3nt: TGCGCCAGCAGCCCCCGACTAGCGGGGGGCCAGGGTAGCAATGAGCAGTTCTTC

j_gene: TRBJ2-4
v_gene: TRBV27
abundance: .
d_gene: TRBD1
CDR3aa: CASSRQQGARENIQYF
CDR3nt: TGTGCCAGCAGTCGACAACAGGGGGCGCGGGAAAACATTCAGTACTTC

j_gene: TRBJ1-2
v_gene: TRBV7-9
abundance: .
d_gene: TRBD1
CDR3aa: CASSSSRTGNGYTF
CDR3nt: TGTGCCAGCAGCTCTTCCCGGACAGGGAATGGCTACACCTTC

j_gene: TRBJ1-6
v_gene: TRBV7-2
abundance: .
d_gene: .
CDR3aa: CASSLQYNSPLHF
CDR3nt: TGTGCCAGCAGCTTACAGTATAATTCACCCCTCCACTTT

j_gene: TRBJ1-4
v_gene: TRBV4-1
abundance: .
d_gene: TRBD1
CDR3aa: CASSQGTGRNEKLFF
CDR3nt: TGCGCCAGCAGCCAAGGGACAGGGCGTAATGAAAAACTGTTTTTT

j_gene: TRBJ2-7
v_gene: TRBV15
abundance: .
d_gene: .
CDR3aa: CATSRDRSEQYF
CDR3nt: TGTGCCACCAGCAGAGATCGTAGCGAGCAGTACTTC

j_gene: TRBJ2-3
v_gene: TRBV6-1
abundance: .
d_gene: .
CDR3aa: CASRLTDVGTDTQYF
CDR3nt: TGTGCCAGCAGGCTGACGGACGTGGGCACAGATACGCAGTATTTT

j_gene: TRBJ2-5
v_gene: TRBV9
abundance: once
d_gene: TRBD2
CDR3aa: CASSPQGGAFQETQYF
CDR3nt: TGTGCCAGCAGCCCTCAGGGAGGGGCATTCCAAGAGACCCAGTACTTC

j_gene: TRBJ2-7
v_gene: TRBV11-2
abundance: once
d_gene: TRBD1
CDR3aa: CASSFPGQGLYEQYF
CDR3nt: TGTGCCAGCAGCTTCCCCGGACAGGGGTTATACGAGCAGTACTTC

j_gene: TRBJ2-1
v_gene: TRBV4-1
abundance: once
d_gene: .
CDR3aa: CASGPAGPGVGFF
CDR3nt: TGCGCCAGCGGACCGGCGGGGCCCGGAGTTGGGTTCTTC

j_gene: TRBJ2-7
v_gene: TRBV19
abundance: .
d_gene: .
CDR3aa: CASSTTRGSYEQYF
CDR3nt: TGTGCCAGTAGTACGACAAGGGGATCCTACGAGCAGTACTTC

j_gene: TRBJ2-3
v_gene: TRBV29-1
abundance: .
d_gene: .
CDR3aa: CSVEFSGDTQYF
CDR3nt: TGCAGCGTTGAGTTCTCGGGAGATACGCAGTATTTT

j_gene: TRBJ2-7
v_gene: TRBV10-3
abundance: .
d_gene: TRBD2
CDR3aa: CAISQTSGGGYEQYF
CDR3nt: TGTGCCATCAGTCAGACTAGCGGGGGCGGCTACGAGCAGTACTTC

j_gene: TRBJ1-5
v_gene: TRBV19
abundance: .
d_gene: .
CDR3aa: CASRGFGGQGNQPQHF
CDR3nt: TGTGCCAGTAGGGGGTTCGGGGGGCAGGGCAATCAGCCCCAGCATTTT

j_gene: TRBJ2-7
v_gene: TRBV28
abundance: .
d_gene: TRBD1
CDR3aa: CASRSSGQGAYEQYF
CDR3nt: TGTGCCAGCAGAAGCTCGGGACAGGGGGCTTACGAGCAGTACTTC

j_gene: TRBJ2-2
v_gene: TRBV5-1
abundance: .
d_gene: .
CDR3aa: CASSLENGELFF
CDR3nt: TGCGCCAGCAGCTTGGAAAACGGGGAGCTGTTTTTT

j_gene: TRBJ2-1
v_gene: TRBV27
abundance: .
d_gene: .
CDR3aa: CASSLAGTGYNEQFF
CDR3nt: TGTGCCAGCAGTTTGGCGGGAACGGGATACAATGAGCAGTTCTTC

j_gene: TRBJ1-1
v_gene: TRBV5-8
abundance: .
d_gene: .
CDR3aa: CASSFHGNTEAFF
CDR3nt: TGTGCCAGCAGCTTTCATGGGAACACTGAAGCTTTCTTT

j_gene: TRBJ2-7
v_gene: TRBV6-6
abundance: .
d_gene: .
CDR3aa: CASSYGGRDEQYF
CDR3nt: TGTGCCAGCAGTTACGGGGGGCGGGACGAGCAGTACTTC

j_gene: TRBJ1-2
v_gene: TRBV4-3
abundance: .
d_gene: TRBD1
CDR3aa: CASSQEDRGSRGYTF
CDR3nt: TGCGCCAGCAGCCAAGAGGACAGGGGGTCTAGGGGCTACACCTTC

j_gene: TRBJ1-1
v_gene: TRBV7-9
abundance: .
d_gene: TRBD1
CDR3aa: CASSFGQAPQNTEAFF
CDR3nt: TGTGCCAGCAGCTTTGGACAGGCACCCCAGAACACTGAAGCTTTCTTT

j_gene: TRBJ2-5
v_gene: TRBV19
abundance: .
d_gene: .
CDR3aa: CASKQSRDKETQYF
CDR3nt: TGTGCCAGTAAGCAAAGCAGAGATAAAGAGACCCAGTACTTC

j_gene: TRBJ2-2
v_gene: TRBV4-1
abundance: .
d_gene: .
CDR3aa: CASSRGGVNTGELFF
CDR3nt: TGCGCCAGCAGCCGAGGGGGGGTGAACACCGGGGAGCTGTTTTTT

j_gene: TRBJ1-2
v_gene: TRBV6-1
abundance: .
d_gene: .
CDR3aa: CATSGRSLTGYTF
CDR3nt: TGTGCCACTAGCGGGAGGTCTCTTACAGGCTACACCTTC

j_gene: TRBJ2-3
v_gene: TRBV15
abundance: .
d_gene: TRBD1
CDR3aa: CATSDRQGRADTQYF
CDR3nt: TGTGCCACCAGCGACCGACAGGGGCGGGCAGATACGCAGTATTTT

j_gene: TRBJ2-1
v_gene: TRBV5-1
abundance: .
d_gene: TRBD1
CDR3aa: CASTGGAGGIDEQFF
CDR3nt: TGCGCCAGCACTGGCGGGGCAGGGGGCATCGATGAGCAGTTCTTC

j_gene: TRBJ2-5
v_gene: TRBV30
abundance: .
d_gene: TRBD2
CDR3aa: CAWSAGTSGGAAQYF
CDR3nt: TGTGCCTGGAGCGCCGGGACTAGCGGGGGGGCGGCCCAGTACTTC

j_gene: TRBJ2-7
v_gene: TRBV7-8
abundance: .
d_gene: TRBD1
CDR3aa: CASSQPPPGQGARYEQYF
CDR3nt: TGTGCCAGCAGCCAACCCCCTCCGGGACAGGGGGCTCGCTACGAGCAGTACTTC

j_gene: TRBJ2-5
v_gene: TRBV7-2
abundance: .
d_gene: .
CDR3aa: CASSLWAQEAETQYF
CDR3nt: TGTGCCAGCAGCTTGTGGGCCCAAGAAGCGGAGACCCAGTACTTC

j_gene: TRBJ1-6
v_gene: TRBV28
abundance: .
d_gene: .
CDR3aa: CASSLKRLRSPLHF
CDR3nt: TGTGCCAGCAGTTTAAAAAGGCTGCGATCACCCCTCCACTTT

j_gene: TRBJ1-2
v_gene: TRBV4-1
abundance: .
d_gene: .
CDR3aa: CASSLETDGYTF
CDR3nt: TGCGCCAGCAGCCTAGAGACGGATGGCTACACCTTC

j_gene: TRBJ2-5
v_gene: TRBV11-2
abundance: .
d_gene: .
CDR3aa: CASSLVGKGLETQYF
CDR3nt: TGTGCCAGCAGCTTAGTGGGGAAGGGATTAGAGACCCAGTACTTC